This T cell receptor beta chain was retrieved from a study of T cell responses to AZD1222 COVID-19 vaccine listed by TCRdb under 2021. Study-wide context: A total of 233 trial participants underwent TCR sequencing, of whom about 200 received two doses of AZD1222 and some 26 received two doses of the MenACWY control vaccine. Trial participants were enrolled into age subgroups of 18-55, 56-69 and 70-plus years, which contained around 140, 26 and 57 TCR-sequenced participants, respectively.

As regards this clone: What antigen it recognizes has not been identified. Base quality data are lacking; no much larger clone is found one base away.

The label giving this sample's time point can be read as: baseline before first vaccination. Per the publication, the treatment or condition label means: meningococcal conjugate vaccine given as trial control. Vaccinee samples were obtained from the UK trials COV001 and COV002, which included a single-blind randomized controlled phase 2/3 trial of AZD1222 (ChAdOx1 nCoV-19) in healthy adults. Trial participant PBMC samples were collected at day 0 and day 28 after the second dose for TCRbeta chain sequencing. The full study reports these points: Only a handful of AZD1222 recipients were SARS-CoV-2 seropositive at baseline, limiting conclusions about previously exposed vaccinees. Participants were mostly white British, with more females than males. The authors suggested clonal diversity may have been underestimated. After two AZD1222 doses, both the breadth and the depth of spike-specific TCRs were significantly higher than at day 0 and than in MenACWY recipients. The whole spike protein was spanned by vaccine-associated CD4 TCRs, and dominant responses were seen in regions 160-218 and 743-854. No day 14 peak-response samples were available, so repertoires were characterized only after the peak T cell response. Reportedly, almost half of the unique spike-specific TCRs recognized epitopes lying outside the regions that are mutated in the B.1.351 and B.1.1.7 variants. In the small 56-69-year group, the increase in depth fell short of significance, most likely because of low power.

The CDR3 regions of human TCRbeta chains were subjected to immunosequencing. In the authors' own workflow: Repertoire TCRs were matched against a reference library of SARS-CoV-2-specific TCRs generated with the MIRA antigen-specificity platform. Breadth meant the fraction of unique TCRs that were SARS-CoV-2-associated, whereas depth meant the fraction of total T cells that were SARS-CoV-2-associated. Using the MIRA data, every spike-specific TCR was mapped to the spike region that the TCR reacted to and assigned to either a CD4 or a CD8 class. Log10-transformed breadth and depth values were compared by one-way ANOVA with Sidak's multiple comparisons tests. The table comes from immuneACCESS by way of TCRdb, which keeps in-frame sequences with V and J called. Part of the clones is missing from these tables; in studies checked, under half for an unresolved V gene and the rest for unknown reasons. The V and J calls and clone size come from that table; D and trimming were worked out from the DNA. In all, the sample holds about 220,000 clones, and 93% of those were seen once. The ten largest clones add up to 1% of the sample.

CDR1 and CDR2 were assigned from the germline V gene as MDHEN and SYDVKM. Trimming takes 6 bases from V and 6 bases from J, and the germline ends sit 4 bases apart. The CDR3 starts with the cysteine, ends with the phenylalanine, and has 10 residues. The kept DNA is CDR3 alone, 30 bases in frame from the first base. The V gene is TRBV28 and the J gene is TRBJ2-3; the D segment cannot be called with confidence. The material sequenced was peripheral blood, taken on day 0 of MenACWY control vaccination. This TCR was sampled from an adult in good health. In nucleotide form, the sequence is TGTGCCAGCAGGTACGATACGCAGTATTTT. Translation gives CASRYDTQYF.